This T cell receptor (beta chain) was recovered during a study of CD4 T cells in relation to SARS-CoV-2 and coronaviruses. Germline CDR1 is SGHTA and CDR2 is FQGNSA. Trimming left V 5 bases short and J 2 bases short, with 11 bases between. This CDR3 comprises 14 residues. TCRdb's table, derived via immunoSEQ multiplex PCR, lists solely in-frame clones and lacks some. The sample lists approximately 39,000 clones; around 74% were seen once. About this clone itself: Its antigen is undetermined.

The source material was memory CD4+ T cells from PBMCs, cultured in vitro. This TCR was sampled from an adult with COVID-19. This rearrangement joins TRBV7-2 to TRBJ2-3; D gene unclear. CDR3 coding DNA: TGTGCCAGCAGCCTCTACGGATACACAGATACGCAGTATTTT. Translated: CASSLYGYTDTQYF.